The clone carrying this T cell receptor beta chain was recorded a few times. Antigen: not known. For TCR, cDNA came from 5'RACE template switching, which added a universal primer site and UMIs. From the 5' RACE reads, TCRdb called clonotypes with MiXCR, one entry per CDR3 protein. The sample records 400,000 or so distinct CDR3 sequences, over 5% being singletons. This sample was included in a study of T cells after yellow fever vaccination. Findings and limits, study-wide: There was a small share of clonotypes that showed up in both the CD4 and CD8 compartments.

The V gene's germline CDR1 is SGHDN and CDR2 FVKESK. V lost 4 bases to trimming and J lost 0 bases; unmatched junction nucleotides: 12. The CDR3 contains 19 residues. The sample in question was PBMCs, obtained 5 days after the yellow fever booster vaccination. This chain joins TRBV14 and TRBJ2-1, with 10 bases that match TRBD2. The TCR originated in a man younger than 45 who received the YFV17D yellow fever vaccine. CDR3 sequence reads: CASSPWEGLALSSYNEQFF. The CDR3, as DNA: TGTGCCAGCAGCCCCTGGGAGGGACTAGCGTTAAGCTCCTACAATGAGCAGTTCTTC.